This TCR beta chain was sequenced in a study of CD8 T cells in ankylosing spondylitis. The sample holds many counts of this clonotype. V was clipped by 4 bases and J by 11 bases, with 21 bases between them. Looked up from germline, CDR1 is SGHRS and CDR2 is YFSETQ. The CDR3 consists of 14 residues. Each CDR3 protein is one row after TCRdb ran MiXCR on the 5' RACE reads. The sample has about 130,000 distinct CDR3 sequences; 6% to 8.5% are singletons. Input material: blood, either unsorted or a sorted T cell fraction (not recorded which). This sequence originates from a female donor with ankylosing spondylitis or in good health (not recorded which). The genes are TRBV5-1 and TRBJ2-5; D perhaps matches TRBD1 (6 bases). CDR3 sequence reads: CASSLGPRGRGQYF. DNA of the CDR3: TGCGCCAGCAGCCTCGGTCCCAGGGGACGGGGTCAGTACTTC.